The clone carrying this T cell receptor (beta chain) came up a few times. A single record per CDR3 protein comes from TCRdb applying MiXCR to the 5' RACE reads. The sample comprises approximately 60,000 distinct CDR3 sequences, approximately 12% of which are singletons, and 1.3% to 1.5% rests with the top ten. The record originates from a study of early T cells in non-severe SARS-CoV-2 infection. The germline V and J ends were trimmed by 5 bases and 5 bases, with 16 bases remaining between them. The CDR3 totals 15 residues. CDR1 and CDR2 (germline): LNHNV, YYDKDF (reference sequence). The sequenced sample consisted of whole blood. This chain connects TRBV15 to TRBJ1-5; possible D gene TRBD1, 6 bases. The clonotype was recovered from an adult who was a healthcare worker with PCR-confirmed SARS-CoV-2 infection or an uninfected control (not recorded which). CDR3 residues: CATSQPGQGDQPQHF. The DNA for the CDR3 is TGTGCCACCAGCCAACCGGGACAAGGGGATCAGCCCCAGCATTTT.